The following is a TCR beta chain sequence with its context. Profiling relied on immunoSEQ multiplex PCR, and the TCRdb table lists in-frame clones only, not all of them. The sample contains about 170,000 clones, more than 70% of which appear only once. The data originate from a study of blood T cell repertoires in COVID-19. In the study overall: T cells, B-cell-depleted T cells, or PBMCs provided the cDNA or gDNA that served as material.

Sequencing input: peripheral blood. The sequence was obtained from a woman older than 75 with active or convalescent COVID-19.

CDR3 in DNA: TGTGCCAGCAGCCCTAGAGACGAGCAGTACTTC. Its protein product is CASSPRDEQYF. This chain links TRBV7-8 with TRBJ2-7; no definite D call. There are 11 residues in the CDR3. Trimming took 5 bases from V and 5 from J, leaving 7 bases between them. In germline, CDR1 is SGHVS, CDR2 FQNEAQ.